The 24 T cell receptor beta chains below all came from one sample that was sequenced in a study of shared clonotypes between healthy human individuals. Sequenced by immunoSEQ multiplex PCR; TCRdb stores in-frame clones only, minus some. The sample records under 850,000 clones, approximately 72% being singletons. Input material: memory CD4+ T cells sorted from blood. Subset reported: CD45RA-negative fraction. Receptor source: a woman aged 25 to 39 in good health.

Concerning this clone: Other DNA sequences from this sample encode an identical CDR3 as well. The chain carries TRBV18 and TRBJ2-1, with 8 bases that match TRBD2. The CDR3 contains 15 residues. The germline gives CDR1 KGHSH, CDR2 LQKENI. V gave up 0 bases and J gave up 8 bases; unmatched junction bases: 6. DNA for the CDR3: TGTGCCAGCTCACCACCTCTAGCGGGTGAAGATGAGCAGTTCTTC. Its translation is CASSPPLAGEDEQFF.

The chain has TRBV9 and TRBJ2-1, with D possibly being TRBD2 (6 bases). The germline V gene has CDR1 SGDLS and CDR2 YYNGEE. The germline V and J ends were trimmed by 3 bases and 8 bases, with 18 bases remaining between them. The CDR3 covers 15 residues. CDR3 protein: CASSGRGTRTDEQFF. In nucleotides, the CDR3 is TGTGCCAGCAGCGGGAGGGGCACCCGGACGGATGAGCAGTTCTTC.

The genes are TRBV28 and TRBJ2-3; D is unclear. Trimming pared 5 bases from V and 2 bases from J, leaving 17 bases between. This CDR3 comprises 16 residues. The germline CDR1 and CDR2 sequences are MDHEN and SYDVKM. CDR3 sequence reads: CASSPSWGSYTDTQYF. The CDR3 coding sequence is TGTGCCAGCAGTCCCTCATGGGGATCCTACACAGATACGCAGTATTTT.

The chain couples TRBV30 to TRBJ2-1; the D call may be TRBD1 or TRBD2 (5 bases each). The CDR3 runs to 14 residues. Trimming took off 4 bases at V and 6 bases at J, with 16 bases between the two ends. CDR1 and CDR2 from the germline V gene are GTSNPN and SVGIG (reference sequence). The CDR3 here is CAWKRDGTSNEQFF. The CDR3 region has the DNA TGTGCCTGGAAACGGGACGGAACAAGCAATGAGCAGTTCTTC.

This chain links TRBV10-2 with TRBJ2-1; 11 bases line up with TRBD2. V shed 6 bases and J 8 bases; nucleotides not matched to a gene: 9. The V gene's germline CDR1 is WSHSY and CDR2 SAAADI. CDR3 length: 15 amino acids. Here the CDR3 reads CASSRELAGVHEQFF. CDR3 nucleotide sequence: TGCGCCAGCAGCAGAGAACTAGCGGGAGTACATGAGCAGTTCTTC.

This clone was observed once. CDR3 bases: TGTGCCAGCAGCCAAGTCTTCCTAGCGGGTGAGCAGTTCTTC. Its protein is CASSQVFLAGEQFF. The gene calls are TRBV14 and TRBJ2-1, with 8 bases identical to TRBD2. Germline V lookup: CDR1 SGHDN, CDR2 FVKESK. V lost 1 base, J lost 9 bases, and 5 bases stayed unmatched. The CDR3 contains 14 residues.

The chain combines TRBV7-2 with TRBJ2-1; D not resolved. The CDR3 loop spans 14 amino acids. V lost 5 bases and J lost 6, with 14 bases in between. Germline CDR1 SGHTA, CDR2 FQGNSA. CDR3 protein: CASSPTPAGNEQFF. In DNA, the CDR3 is TGTGCCAGCAGCCCCACCCCCGCAGGCAATGAGCAGTTCTTC.

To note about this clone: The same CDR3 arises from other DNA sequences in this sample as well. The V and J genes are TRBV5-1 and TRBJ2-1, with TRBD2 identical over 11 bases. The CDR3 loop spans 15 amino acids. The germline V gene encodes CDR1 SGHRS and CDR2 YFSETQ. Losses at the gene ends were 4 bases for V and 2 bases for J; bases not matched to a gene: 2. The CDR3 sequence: CASSQTSGAYNEQFF. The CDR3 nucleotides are TGCGCCAGCAGCCAGACTAGCGGGGCCTACAATGAGCAGTTCTTC.

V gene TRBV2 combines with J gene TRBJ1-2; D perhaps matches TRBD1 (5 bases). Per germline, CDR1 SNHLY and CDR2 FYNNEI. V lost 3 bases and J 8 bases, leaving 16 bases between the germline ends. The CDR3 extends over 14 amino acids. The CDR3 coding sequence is TGTGCCAGCAGTGATAAGGGGCTCGGGTTAGGCTACACCTTC. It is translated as CASSDKGLGLGYTF.

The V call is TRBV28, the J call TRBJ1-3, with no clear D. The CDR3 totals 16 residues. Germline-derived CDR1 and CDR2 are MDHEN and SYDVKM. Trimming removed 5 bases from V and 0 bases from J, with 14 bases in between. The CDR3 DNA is TGTGCCAGCAGTCCCGTGGTCGCGAGCTCTGGAAACACCATATATTTT. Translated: CASSPVVASSGNTIYF.

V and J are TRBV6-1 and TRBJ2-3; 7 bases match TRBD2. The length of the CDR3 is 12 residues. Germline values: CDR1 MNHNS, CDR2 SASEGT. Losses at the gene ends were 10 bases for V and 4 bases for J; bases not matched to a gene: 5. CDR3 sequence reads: CATIGGSDTQYF. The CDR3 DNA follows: TGTGCCACTATCGGGGGGTCAGATACGCAGTATTTT.

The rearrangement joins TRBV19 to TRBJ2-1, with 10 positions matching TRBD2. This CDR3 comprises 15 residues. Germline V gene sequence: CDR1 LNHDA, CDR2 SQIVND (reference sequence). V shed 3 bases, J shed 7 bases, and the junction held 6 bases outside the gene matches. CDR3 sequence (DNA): TGTGCCAGTAGTATGCTAGCGGGAGTTGGGAATGAGCAGTTCTTC. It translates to CASSMLAGVGNEQFF.

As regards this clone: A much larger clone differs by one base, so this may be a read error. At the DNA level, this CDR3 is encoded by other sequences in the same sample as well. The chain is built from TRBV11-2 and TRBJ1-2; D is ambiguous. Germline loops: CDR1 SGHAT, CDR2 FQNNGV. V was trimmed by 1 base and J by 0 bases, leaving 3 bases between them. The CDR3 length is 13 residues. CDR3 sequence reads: CASSLGTNYGYTF. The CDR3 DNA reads TGTGCCAGCAGCTTAGGTACTAACTATGGCTACACCTTC.

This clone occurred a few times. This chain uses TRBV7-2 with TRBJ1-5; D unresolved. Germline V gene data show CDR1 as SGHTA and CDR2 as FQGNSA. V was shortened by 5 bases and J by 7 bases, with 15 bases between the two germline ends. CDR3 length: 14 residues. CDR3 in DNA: TGTGCCAGCAGCCCGGGCCGCGAGGGCCAGCCCCAGCATTTT. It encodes CASSPGREGQPQHF.

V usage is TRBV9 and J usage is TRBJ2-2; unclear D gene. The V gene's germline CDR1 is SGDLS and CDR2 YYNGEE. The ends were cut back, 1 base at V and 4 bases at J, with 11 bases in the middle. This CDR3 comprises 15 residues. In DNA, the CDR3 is TGTGCCAGCAGCGTATCTCTAGAGAGCACCGGGGAGCTGTTTTTT. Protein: CASSVSLESTGELFF.

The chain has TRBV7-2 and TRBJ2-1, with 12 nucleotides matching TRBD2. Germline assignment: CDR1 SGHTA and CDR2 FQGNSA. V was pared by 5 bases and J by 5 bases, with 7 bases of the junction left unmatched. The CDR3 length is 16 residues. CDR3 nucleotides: TGTGCCAGCAGCAGGACTAGCGGGGATCTGAACAATGAGCAGTTCTTC. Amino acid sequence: CASSRTSGDLNNEQFF.

The CDR3 sequence is CAISLAGQGAGNTEAFF. The DNA of the CDR3 is TGTGCCATCAGCCTCGCCGGACAGGGGGCTGGGAACACTGAAGCTTTCTTT. The chain joins TRBV10-3 to TRBJ1-1; TRBD1 matches 11 bases. Trimming at V came to 6 bases and at J to 1 base, leaving 10 bases not matched to a gene. Germline V gene lookup returns CDR1 ENHRY and CDR2 SYGVKD. The CDR3 totals 17 residues.

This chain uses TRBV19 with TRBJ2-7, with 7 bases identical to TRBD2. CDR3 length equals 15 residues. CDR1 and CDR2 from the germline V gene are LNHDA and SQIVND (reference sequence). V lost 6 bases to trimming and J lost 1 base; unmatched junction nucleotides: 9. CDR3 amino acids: CASSRSSGTSYEQYF. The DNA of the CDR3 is TGTGCCAGTAGCCGCTCAAGCGGGACTTCCTACGAGCAGTACTTC. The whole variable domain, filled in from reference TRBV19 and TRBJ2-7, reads DGGITQSPKYLFRKEGQNVTLSCEQNLNHDAMYWYRQDPGQGLRLIYYSQIVNDFQKGDIAEGYSVSREKKESFPLTVTSAQKNPTAFYLCASSRSSGTSYEQYFGPGTRLTVT.

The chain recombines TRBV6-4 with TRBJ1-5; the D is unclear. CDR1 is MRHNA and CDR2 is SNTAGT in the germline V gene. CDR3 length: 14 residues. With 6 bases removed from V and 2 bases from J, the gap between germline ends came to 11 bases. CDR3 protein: CASRGERGNQPQHF. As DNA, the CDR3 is TGTGCCAGCAGGGGAGAGAGGGGCAATCAGCCCCAGCATTTT.

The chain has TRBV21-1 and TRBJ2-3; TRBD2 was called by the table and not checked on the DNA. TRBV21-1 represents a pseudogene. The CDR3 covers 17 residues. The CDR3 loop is CASSKPWTSGSGDTQYF. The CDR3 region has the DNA TGTGCCAGCAGCAAACCTTGGACTAGCGGGAGCGGGGATACGCAGTATTTT.

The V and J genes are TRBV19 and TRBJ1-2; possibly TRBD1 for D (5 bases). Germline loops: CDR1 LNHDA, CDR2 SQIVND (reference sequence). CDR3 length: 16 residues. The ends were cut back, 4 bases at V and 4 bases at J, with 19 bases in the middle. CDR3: CASSTQAGTGTYGYTF. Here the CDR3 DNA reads TGTGCCAGTAGTACACAAGCAGGGACGGGAACCTATGGCTACACCTTC.

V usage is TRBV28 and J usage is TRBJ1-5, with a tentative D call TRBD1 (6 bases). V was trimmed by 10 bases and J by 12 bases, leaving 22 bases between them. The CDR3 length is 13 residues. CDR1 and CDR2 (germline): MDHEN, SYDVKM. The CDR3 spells CAILQGRERIQHF. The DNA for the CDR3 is TGTGCCATACTACAGGGCAGGGAGCGCATCCAGCATTTT.

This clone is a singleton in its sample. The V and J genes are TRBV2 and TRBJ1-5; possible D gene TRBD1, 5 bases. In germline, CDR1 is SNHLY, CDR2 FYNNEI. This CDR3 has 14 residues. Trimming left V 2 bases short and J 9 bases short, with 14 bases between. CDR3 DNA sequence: TGTGCCAGCAGTGAATGGGGGAAGGGTTCGCCCCAGCATTTT. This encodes CASSEWGKGSPQHF.

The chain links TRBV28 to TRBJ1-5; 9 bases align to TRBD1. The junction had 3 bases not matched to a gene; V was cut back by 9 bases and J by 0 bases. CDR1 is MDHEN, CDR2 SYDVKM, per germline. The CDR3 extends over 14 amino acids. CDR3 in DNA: TGTGCCAGTCAGGACAGGGGTAGCAATCAGCCCCAGCATTTT. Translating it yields CASQDRGSNQPQHF.